What follows are 17 T cell receptor beta chains derived from one specimen sequenced in a study of T cell responses to AZD1222 COVID-19 vaccine. Some clones are missing from TCRdb's copy, which holds only in-frame ones; the method was immunoSEQ multiplex PCR. This sample has approximately 110,000 clones, with 70% to 90% found just once. The sequencing here drew on peripheral blood, taken on day 0 of AZD1222 vaccination. The receptors were gathered from an adult in good health.

V and J are TRBV28 and TRBJ2-5; a possible D gene is TRBD1 (5 bases). The CDR3 length is 12 residues. Germline CDR1 reads MDHEN; CDR2 reads SYDVKM. The ends were cut back, 8 bases at V and 2 bases at J, with 9 bases in the middle. CDR3 residues: CASRRTQETQYF. The CDR3 DNA reads as TGTGCCAGCCGACGGACACAAGAGACCCAGTACTTC.

This chain uses TRBV6-5 with TRBJ1-4; 7 bases match TRBD1. CDR1 is MNHEY and CDR2 is SVGAGI in the germline V gene. The CDR3 consists of 14 residues. The ends lost 5 bases at V and 4 bases at J; junction bases unmatched: 4. Here the CDR3 reads CASSRDRVNEKLFF. The CDR3 nucleotides read TGTGCCAGCAGTAGAGACAGGGTTAATGAAAAACTGTTTTTT.

The chain combines TRBV9 with TRBJ2-3; D unclear. Per the germline V gene, CDR1 is SGDLS and CDR2 is YYNGEE. V shed 2 bases and J shed 3 bases, with 10 bases lying between them. The CDR3 spans 14 residues. The CDR3 bases are TGTGCCAGCAGCGTTAGTCTTGGAACAGATACGCAGTATTTT. As protein: CASSVSLGTDTQYF.

The rearrangement links TRBV27 to TRBJ2-7, with no clear D. CDR3 length: 12 residues. Trimming left V 7 bases short and J 12 bases short, with 19 bases between. Germline CDR1 MNHEY, CDR2 SMNVEV (reference sequence). In DNA form, the CDR3 reads TGTGCCAGCACGTCGGAGTACGACGTGCTGTACTTC. Residues: CASTSEYDVLYF.

The rearrangement joins TRBV7-9 to TRBJ1-6, with 8 bases matching TRBD1. The CDR3 runs to 12 residues. With 1 base clipped from V and 14 bases from J, the junction kept 1 base outside the gene matches. Germline assignment: CDR1 SEHNR and CDR2 FQNEAQ (reference sequence). The DNA for the CDR3 is TGTGCCAGCAGCTTAGGGGACAGGACCCTCCACTTT. Its translation is CASSLGDRTLHF.

The V call is TRBV7-3, the J call TRBJ1-2; D uncertain. CDR1 is SGHTA, CDR2 FQGTGA, per germline. The CDR3 is 15 residues long. The V and J ends lost 1 base and 0 bases respectively, with 9 bases between them. CDR3 nucleotides: TGTGCCAGCAGCTTAATTCCGGTATCTAACTATGGCTACACCTTC. It specifies CASSLIPVSNYGYTF.

The DNA for the CDR3 is TGTGCCAGCAGCGTTGAATTGGGGGTCGGCTACACCTTC. Translating it yields CASSVELGVGYTF. V is TRBV9 and J is TRBJ1-2, with D possibly being TRBD1 (5 bases). Trimming removed 2 bases at V and 8 bases at J, with 13 bases between. CDR1 is SGDLS, CDR2 YYNGEE, per germline. The CDR3 covers 13 residues.

This clone was seen just once. The sample contains more than one DNA sequence encoding this CDR3. The chain combines TRBV2 with TRBJ1-3; the D gene is possibly TRBD1 (5 bases). Germline V gene lookup returns CDR1 SNHLY and CDR2 FYNNEI. The germline V and J ends were trimmed by 2 bases and 4 bases, with 9 bases remaining between them. This CDR3 is 14 amino acids long. CDR3 sequence (DNA): TGTGCCAGCAGTGAACAGGGTGCAGGAAACACCATATATTTT. Amino acid sequence: CASSEQGAGNTIYF. Full variable domain (outside the CDR3, taken from reference TRBV2 and TRBJ1-3): EPEVTQTPSHQVTQMGQEVILRCVPISNHLYFYWYRQILGQKVEFLVSFYNNEISEKSEIFDDQFSVERPDGSNFTLKIRSTKLEDSAMYFCASSEQGAGNTIYFGEGSWLTVV.

This sequence joins TRBV19 and TRBJ1-1, with D unclear. The CDR3 is 15 amino acids. Per germline, CDR1 LNHDA and CDR2 SQIVND (reference sequence). V lost 3 bases, J lost 5 bases, and 16 bases lay in between. The CDR3 loop is CASSIVGGIPTEAFF. The CDR3 nucleotides read TGTGCCAGTAGTATTGTTGGAGGGATCCCGACTGAAGCTTTCTTT.

A single count supports this clone. The V and J genes are TRBV7-8 and TRBJ2-5; perhaps TRBD1 as D (5 bases). The V end lost 5 bases, the J end lost 5 bases, and 15 bases lay between the germline ends. Germline V gives CDR1 SGHVS, CDR2 FQNEAQ. The CDR3 length is 14 residues. DNA for the CDR3: TGTGCCAGCAGCAGACAGTCAGGGTGGGAGACCCAGTACTTC. Its protein is CASSRQSGWETQYF.

About this clone: This same CDR3 is encoded by further DNA sequences in the sample. This chain uses TRBV7-2 with TRBJ1-2; 8 positions agree with TRBD1. Trimming removed 5 bases from V and 3 bases from J; junction bases left unmatched: 2. The CDR3 has 13 residues. CDR1 is SGHTA and CDR2 is FQGNSA in the germline V gene. CDR3 protein: CASSPQGDYGYTF. The CDR3 nucleotides read TGTGCCAGCAGCCCACAGGGGGACTATGGCTACACCTTC.

The rearrangement links TRBV19 to TRBJ1-1, with D unresolved. Per germline, CDR1 LNHDA and CDR2 SQIVND (reference sequence). Trimming pared 3 bases from V and 8 bases from J, leaving 13 bases between. The CDR3 covers 13 residues. CDR3 loop: CASSIPRTSEAFF. The CDR3 nucleotides read TGTGCCAGTAGTATTCCTAGGACGTCCGAAGCTTTCTTT.

V usage is TRBV28 and J usage is TRBJ1-1; a possible D gene is TRBD1 (5 bases). This CDR3 has 15 residues. V was clipped by 0 bases and J by 2 bases, with 10 bases between them. The V gene's germline CDR1 is MDHEN and CDR2 SYDVKM. This CDR3 is CASSLWSGYNTEAFF. As DNA, the CDR3 is TGTGCCAGCAGTTTATGGTCAGGGTACAACACTGAAGCTTTCTTT.

This sequence joins TRBV10-1 and TRBJ2-1; TRBD1 aligns across 8 bases. Germline V gene sequence: CDR1 WNHNN, CDR2 SYGVQD (reference sequence). This CDR3 spans 13 amino acids. With 7 bases clipped from V and 8 bases from J, the junction kept 7 bases outside the gene matches. In DNA, the CDR3 is TGCGCCAGCACCGCAGGACAGGGCGATGAGCAGTTCTTC. As protein: CASTAGQGDEQFF.

The V and J genes are TRBV5-6 and TRBJ1-5; 7 bases align to TRBD1. Germline values: CDR1 SGHDT, CDR2 YYEEEE. V lost 0 bases and J lost 5; bases outside the gene matches: 11. The CDR3 sequence is 17 residues long. The CDR3 sequence is CASSLGLGQLGYQPQHF. The DNA for the CDR3 is TGTGCCAGCAGCTTGGGTCTGGGACAGCTCGGATATCAGCCCCAGCATTTT. Supplemented by reference TRBV5-6 and TRBJ1-5, the full variable domain reads DAGVTQSPTHLIKTRGQQVTLRCSPKSGHDTVSWYQQALGQGPQFIFQYYEEEERQRGNFPDRFSGHQFPNYSSELNVNALLLGDSALYLCASSLGLGQLGYQPQHFGDGTRLSIL.

The sample holds one count of this clone. The chain is built from TRBV3-1 (or the pseudogene TRBV3-2) and TRBJ2-1; 7 positions agree with TRBD1. This CDR3 is 16 amino acids long. The V segment lost 2 bases and the J segment 2 bases; nucleotides outside the gene matches: 6. Germline CDR1 and CDR2: LGHDT and YNNKEL (reference sequence). This CDR3 reads CASSQRGQGTYNEQFF. In DNA form, the CDR3 reads TGTGCCAGCAGCCAAAGGGGGCAGGGAACCTACAATGAGCAGTTCTTC.

The chain couples TRBV6-5 to TRBJ2-3; TRBD1 agrees at 11 bases. The CDR3 sequence is 15 residues long. Germline V CDR1 and CDR2: MNHEY, SVGAGI. V gave up 5 bases and J gave up 4 bases; unmatched junction bases: 5. The CDR3 is CASSLDRGRADTQYF. In DNA form, the CDR3 reads TGTGCCAGCAGTCTGGACAGGGGGCGAGCAGATACGCAGTATTTT.